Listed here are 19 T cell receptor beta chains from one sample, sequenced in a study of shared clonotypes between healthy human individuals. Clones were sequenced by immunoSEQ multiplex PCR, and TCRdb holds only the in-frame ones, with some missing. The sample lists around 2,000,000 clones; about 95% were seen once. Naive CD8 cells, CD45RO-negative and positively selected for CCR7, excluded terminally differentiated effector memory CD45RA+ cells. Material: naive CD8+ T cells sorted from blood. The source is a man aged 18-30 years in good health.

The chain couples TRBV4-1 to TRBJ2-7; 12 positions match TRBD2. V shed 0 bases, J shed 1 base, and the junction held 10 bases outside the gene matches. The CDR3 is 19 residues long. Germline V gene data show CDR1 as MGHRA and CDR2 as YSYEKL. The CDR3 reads CASSQDLASGRAASYEQYF. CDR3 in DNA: TGCGCCAGCAGCCAAGATCTGGCTAGCGGGAGGGCGGCATCCTACGAGCAGTACTTC.

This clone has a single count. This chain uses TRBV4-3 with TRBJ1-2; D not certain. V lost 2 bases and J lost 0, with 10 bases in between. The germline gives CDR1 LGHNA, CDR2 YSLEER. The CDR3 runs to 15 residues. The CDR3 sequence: CASSQTPDPNYGYTF. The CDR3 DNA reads TGCGCCAGCAGCCAAACACCCGACCCTAACTATGGCTACACCTTC.

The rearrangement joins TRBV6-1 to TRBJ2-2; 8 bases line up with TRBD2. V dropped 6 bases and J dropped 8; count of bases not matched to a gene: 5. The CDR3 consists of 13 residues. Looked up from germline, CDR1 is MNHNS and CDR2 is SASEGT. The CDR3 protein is CASSRGGRGELFF. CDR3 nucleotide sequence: TGTGCCAGCAGCCGCGGGGGGCGTGGGGAGCTGTTTTTT.

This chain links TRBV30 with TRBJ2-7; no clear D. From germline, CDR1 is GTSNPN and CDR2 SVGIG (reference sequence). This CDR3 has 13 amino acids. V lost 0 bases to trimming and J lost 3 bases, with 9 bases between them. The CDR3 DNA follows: TGTGCCTGGAGTGTCGACTCAAACTACGAGCAGTACTTC. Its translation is CAWSVDSNYEQYF.

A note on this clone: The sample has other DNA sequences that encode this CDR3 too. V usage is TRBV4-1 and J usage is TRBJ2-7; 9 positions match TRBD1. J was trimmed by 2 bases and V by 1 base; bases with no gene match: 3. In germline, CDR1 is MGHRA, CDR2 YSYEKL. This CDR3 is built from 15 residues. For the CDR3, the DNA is TGCGCCAGCAGCCAAGCAGGGACAGGGACCTACGAGCAGTACTTC. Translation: CASSQAGTGTYEQYF.

This CDR3 is CASRPGDSSYEQYF. The CDR3 DNA is TGTGCCAGCAGACCGGGGGATAGCTCCTACGAGCAGTACTTC. V usage is TRBV5-6 and J usage is TRBJ2-7; possibly TRBD2 for D (6 bases). Trimming took off 5 bases at V and 0 bases at J, with 12 bases between the two ends. Looked up from germline, CDR1 is SGHDT and CDR2 is YYEEEE. CDR3 length: 14 residues.

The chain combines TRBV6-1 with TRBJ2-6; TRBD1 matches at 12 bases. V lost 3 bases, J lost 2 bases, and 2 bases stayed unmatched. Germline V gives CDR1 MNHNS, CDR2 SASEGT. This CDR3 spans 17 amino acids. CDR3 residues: CASSEGDRGPGANVLTF. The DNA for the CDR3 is TGTGCCAGCAGTGAGGGGGACAGGGGGCCTGGGGCCAACGTCCTGACTTTC.

CDR3: CASSLSTGDIEAFF. The DNA of the CDR3 is TGTGCCAGCAGTTTATCAACGGGGGACATTGAAGCTTTCTTT. The chain employs TRBV27 and TRBJ1-1; a possible D gene is TRBD1 (6 bases). Germline V gene sequence: CDR1 MNHEY, CDR2 SMNVEV (reference sequence). The ends were cut back, 0 bases at V and 7 bases at J, with 12 bases in the middle. CDR3 size: 14 residues.

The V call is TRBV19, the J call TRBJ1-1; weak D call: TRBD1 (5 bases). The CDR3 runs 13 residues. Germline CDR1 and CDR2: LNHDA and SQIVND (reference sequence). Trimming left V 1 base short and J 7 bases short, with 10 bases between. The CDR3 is CASSIGQGGEAFF. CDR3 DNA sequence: TGTGCCAGTAGTATAGGCCAGGGAGGTGAAGCTTTCTTT.

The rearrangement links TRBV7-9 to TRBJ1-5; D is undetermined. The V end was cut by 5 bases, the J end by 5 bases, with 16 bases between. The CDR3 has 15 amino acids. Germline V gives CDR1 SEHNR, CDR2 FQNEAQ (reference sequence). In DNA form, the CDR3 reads TGTGCCAGCAGCCTCGGGGAGGCAGAGGATCAGCCCCAGCATTTT. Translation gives CASSLGEAEDQPQHF.

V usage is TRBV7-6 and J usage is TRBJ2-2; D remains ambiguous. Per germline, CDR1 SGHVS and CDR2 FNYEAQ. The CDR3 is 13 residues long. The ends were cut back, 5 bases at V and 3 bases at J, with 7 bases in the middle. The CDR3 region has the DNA TGTGCCAGCAGCCCTCTGGACACCGGGGAGCTGTTTTTT. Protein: CASSPLDTGELFF.

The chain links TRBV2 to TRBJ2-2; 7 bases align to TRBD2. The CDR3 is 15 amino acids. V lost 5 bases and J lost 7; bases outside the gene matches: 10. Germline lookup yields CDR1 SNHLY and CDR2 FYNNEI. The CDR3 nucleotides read TGTGCCAGCAGTCCGCAGGGAGGGGTTGGCGGGGAGCTGTTTTTT. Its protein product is CASSPQGGVGGELFF.

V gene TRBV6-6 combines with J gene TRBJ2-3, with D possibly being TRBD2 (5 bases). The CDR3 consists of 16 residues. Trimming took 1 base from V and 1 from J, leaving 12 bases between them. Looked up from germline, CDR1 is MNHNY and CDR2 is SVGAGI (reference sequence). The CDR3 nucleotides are TGTGCCAGCAGTTACTTCTCGGGAATACGCACAGATACGCAGTATTTT. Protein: CASSYFSGIRTDTQYF.

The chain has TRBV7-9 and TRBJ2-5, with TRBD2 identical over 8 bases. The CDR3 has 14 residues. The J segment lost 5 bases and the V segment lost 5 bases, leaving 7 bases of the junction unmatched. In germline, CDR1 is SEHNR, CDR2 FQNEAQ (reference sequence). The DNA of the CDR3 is TGTGCCAGCAGCGCGACGGGGGGGCAGGAGACCCAGTACTTC. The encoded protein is CASSATGGQETQYF.

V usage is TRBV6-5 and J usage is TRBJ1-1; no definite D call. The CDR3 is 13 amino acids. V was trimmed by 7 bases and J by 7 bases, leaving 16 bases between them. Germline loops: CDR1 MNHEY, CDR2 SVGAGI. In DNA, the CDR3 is TGTGCCAGCACGGAGGGTCTGTTAGGTGAAGCTTTCTTT. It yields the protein CASTEGLLGEAFF.

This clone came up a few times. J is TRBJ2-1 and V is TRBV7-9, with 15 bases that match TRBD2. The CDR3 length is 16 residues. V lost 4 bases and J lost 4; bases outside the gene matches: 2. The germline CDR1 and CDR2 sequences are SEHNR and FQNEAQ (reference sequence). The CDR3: CASSWTSGRDYNEQFF. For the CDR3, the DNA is TGTGCCAGCAGCTGGACTAGCGGGAGGGATTACAATGAGCAGTTCTTC.

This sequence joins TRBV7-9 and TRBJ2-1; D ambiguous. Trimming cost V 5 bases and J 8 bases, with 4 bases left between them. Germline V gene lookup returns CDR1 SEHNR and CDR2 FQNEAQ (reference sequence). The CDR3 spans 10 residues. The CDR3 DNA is TGTGCCAGCAGCAGGTATGAGCAGTTCTTC. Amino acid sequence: CASSRYEQFF.

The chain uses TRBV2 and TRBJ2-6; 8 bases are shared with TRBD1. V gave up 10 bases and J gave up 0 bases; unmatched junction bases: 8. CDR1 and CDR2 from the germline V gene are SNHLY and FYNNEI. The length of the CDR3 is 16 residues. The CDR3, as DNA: TGTGCCAAACGACAGGGGAAGGGCTCTGGGGCCAACGTCCTGACTTTC. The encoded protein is CAKRQGKGSGANVLTF.

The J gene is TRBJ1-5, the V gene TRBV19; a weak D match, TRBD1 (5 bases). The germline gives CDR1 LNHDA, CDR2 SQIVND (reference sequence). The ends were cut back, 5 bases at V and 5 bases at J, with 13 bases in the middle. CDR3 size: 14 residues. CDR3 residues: CASSLPGPYQPQHF. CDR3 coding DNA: TGTGCCAGTAGTCTTCCGGGACCATATCAGCCCCAGCATTTT.